The subject of this entry is one T cell receptor (beta chain). Its antigen is currently unknown. The sample belongs to a study of T cell repertoires in cytomegalovirus infection. Overall study: Matching HLA type, along with CMV infection, was indicated by public TCR beta signatures.

Whole-study findings and limits: Ex vivo, HLA-C-restricted CMV-specific TCR beta clonotypes prevailed over the rest of the response. Cumulative public TCR beta family frequency identified CMV carriers with the relevant HLA.

Via MiXCR, TCRdb re-called the reads, giving one row per CDR3 protein. The table includes over 300,000 distinct CDR3 sequences, 15% to 20% detected once. The sample taken for sequencing was PBMCs. This TCR came from a human donor in good health (CMV status not recorded). Some clones in this sample may be carry-over from other donors' samples.

CDR3 sequence: CASRGVMGAVANQPQHF. CDR3 DNA: TGTGCCAGCAGGGGCGTAATGGGGGCGGTGGCCAATCAGCCCCAGCATTTT. V and J are TRBV6-1 and TRBJ1-5, with D tentatively TRBD1 (6 bases). Trimming shortened V by 6 bases and J by 3 bases, and 21 bases separated the two germline ends. Germline assignment: CDR1 MNHNS and CDR2 SASEGT. CDR3 length: 17 amino acids.